The 21 T cell receptor beta chains presented below share a single source sample, sequenced in a study of blood T cells in healthy people across ages. A J-beta primer mix and a sample-barcoded 5' primer were used in a second PCR of about 7 to 12 cycles. From the 5' RACE reads, TCRdb called clonotypes with MiXCR, one entry per CDR3 protein. The table records around 1,500,000 distinct CDR3 sequences, 28% of them present only once. Sequenced material: blood. All receptors derive from a woman aged 25 to 39 in good health.

The chain is built from TRBV6-5 and TRBJ1-2; a possible D gene is TRBD1 (5 bases). CDR3 length equals 14 residues. V was shortened by 0 bases and J by 8 bases, with 13 bases between the two germline ends. Germline CDR1 is MNHEY and CDR2 is SVGAGI. CDR3 bases: TGTGCCAGCAGTTACTCGGTCGGGGGAGGCGGCTACACCTTC. Protein sequence: CASSYSVGGGGYTF.

This clonotype was detected only a few times. The chain couples TRBV25-1 to TRBJ2-3; D gene uncertain. In germline, CDR1 is MGHDK, CDR2 SYGVNS. Between the trimmed V and J ends, which lost 5 bases and 2 bases, there was a span of 14 bases. CDR3 length: 15 residues. The CDR3 is CASSLPLTNTDTQYF. As DNA, the CDR3 is TGTGCCAGCAGTTTACCGCTCACTAACACAGATACGCAGTATTTT. The full variable domain, its missing parts supplied by reference TRBV25-1 and TRBJ2-3, is EADIYQTPRYLVIGTGKKITLECSQTMGHDKMYWYQQDPGMELHLIHYSYGVNSTEKGDLSSESTVSRIRTEHFPLTLESARPSHTSQYLCASSLPLTNTDTQYFGPGTRLTVL.

This clonotype was picked up a small number of times. The CDR3 nucleotides read TGCAGCGTTGACGAACAGACTAGTAGTGAGCAGTTCTTC. This encodes CSVDEQTSSEQFF. This chain uses TRBV29-1 with TRBJ2-1, with a weak D call TRBD2 (6 bases). The ends were cut back, 3 bases at V and 9 bases at J, with 15 bases in the middle. Germline-derived CDR1 and CDR2 are SQVTM and ANQGSEA. There are 13 residues in the CDR3.

This rearrangement joins TRBV11-1 to TRBJ1-5, with D perhaps TRBD1 (5 bases). This CDR3 is 13 amino acids long. In germline, CDR1 is SGHAT, CDR2 FQDESV (reference sequence). The V end was cut by 5 bases, the J end by 7 bases, with 12 bases between. In nucleotides, the CDR3 is TGTGCCAGCAGCGAGAGAAGGGACCAGCCCCAGCATTTT. It translates to CASSERRDQPQHF. Together with reference TRBV11-1 and TRBJ1-5, the CDR3 gives the full variable domain: EAEVAQSPRYKITEKSQAVAFWCDPISGHATLYWYRQILGQGPELLVQFQDESVVDDSQLPKDRFSAERLKGVDSTLKIQPAELGDSAMYLCASSERRDQPQHFGDGTRLSIL.

On this clonotype: It may be a read error: a sequence one base away is much more abundant. This CDR3 is CTSRIRNEQFF. CDR3 in DNA: TGTACCAGCAGGATCAGGAATGAGCAGTTCTTC. V gene TRBV12-3 or TRBV12-4 combines with J gene TRBJ2-1; no clear D gene. The CDR3 has 11 residues.

The rearrangement uses TRBV6-5 and TRBJ1-5, with D perhaps matching TRBD1 (5 bases). Trimming pared 6 bases from V and 7 bases from J, leaving 13 bases between. CDR3 size: 13 residues. From germline, CDR1 is MNHEY and CDR2 SVGAGI. CDR3 in amino acids: CASSPDMGQPQHF. Here the CDR3 DNA reads TGTGCCAGCAGCCCGGACATGGGGCAGCCCCAGCATTTT.

This clonotype was detected many times. The chain recombines TRBV7-2 with TRBJ2-4, with a tentative D call TRBD2 (6 bases). Trimming shortened V by 1 base and J by 11 bases, and 18 bases separated the two germline ends. Looked up from germline, CDR1 is SGHTA and CDR2 is FQGNSA. The CDR3 runs to 15 residues. CDR3 loop: CASSLDPPPREVQYF. CDR3 bases: TGTGCCAGCAGCTTAGACCCTCCCCCTAGGGAGGTTCAGTACTTC. The entire variable domain, with the rest obtained from reference TRBV7-2 and TRBJ2-4, is as follows: GAGVSQSPSNKVTEKGKDVELRCDPISGHTALYWYRQSLGQGLEFLIYFQGNSAPDKSGLPSDRFSAERTGGSVSTLTIQRTQQEDSAVYLCASSLDPPPREVQYFGAGTRLSVL.

Turning to this clonotype: One end of the junction is discordant with germline, which a read error may explain. The V and J genes are TRBV7-9 and TRBJ1-4; no reliable D call. Germline V lookup: CDR1 SEHNR, CDR2 FQNEAQ (reference sequence). CDR3 length: 12 amino acids. The DNA of the CDR3 is TGTGCCAGCAGCTCCCCGATAGAAAAACGGTTTTTT. This gives the protein CASSSPIEKRFF. Full variable domain (remainder filled in from reference TRBV7-9 and TRBJ1-4): DTGVSQNPRHKITKRGQNVTFRCDPISEHNRLYWYRQTLGQGPEFLTYFQNEAQLEKSRLLSDRFSAERPKGSFSTLEIQRTEQGDSAMYLCASSSPIEKRFFGSGTQLSVL.

A few counts support this clonotype. V gene TRBV10-2 combines with J gene TRBJ2-3; D is unclear. This CDR3 has 16 residues. CDR1 is WSHSY, CDR2 SAAADI, per germline. V was pared by 3 bases and J by 0 bases, with 13 bases between. The CDR3 region is CASSDPTSTSTDTQYF. The CDR3 bases are TGCGCCAGCAGTGATCCAACTTCCACTAGCACAGATACGCAGTATTTT.

This clonotype was observed a few times. The rearrangement uses TRBV6-5 and TRBJ1-4; TRBD1 might be the D (6 bases). The ends were cut back, 2 bases at V and 8 bases at J, with 15 bases in the middle. In germline, CDR1 is MNHEY, CDR2 SVGAGI. This CDR3 is 15 amino acids long. CDR3 DNA sequence: TGTGCCAGCAGTTACCGCCGGGGGGCTCAAGAAAAACTGTTTTTT. Encoded protein: CASSYRRGAQEKLFF.

In its sample, this clonotype was seen many times. The rearrangement joins TRBV5-1 to TRBJ2-7; D ambiguous. The CDR3 extends over 12 amino acids. Germline V lookup: CDR1 SGHRS, CDR2 YFSETQ. Trimming stripped 0 bases from V and 6 bases from J, with 7 bases between. CDR3 region: CASSLADGEQYF. CDR3 sequence (DNA): TGCGCCAGCAGCTTGGCCGATGGCGAGCAGTACTTC.

This clonotype was seen ten or more times. The V and J genes are TRBV5-1 and TRBJ2-1; 8 bases map to TRBD1. The CDR3 sequence is 15 residues long. Per germline, CDR1 SGHRS and CDR2 YFSETQ. The ends lost 2 bases at V and 4 bases at J; junction bases unmatched: 5. In DNA, the CDR3 is TGCGCCAGCAGCTTTTCTCAGGGGGCTTACAATGAGCAGTTCTTC. Amino acid sequence: CASSFSQGAYNEQFF.

V and J are TRBV9 and TRBJ2-3; no firm D call. CDR1 and CDR2 (germline): SGDLS, YYNGEE. The V and J ends lost 3 bases and 0 bases respectively, with 11 bases between them. The CDR3 runs 15 residues. The DNA of the CDR3 is TGTGCCAGCAGCGGCGGACGGTCTAGCACAGATACGCAGTATTTT. Translated, it gives CASSGGRSSTDTQYF.

The genes are TRBV12-3 or TRBV12-4 and TRBJ2-1, with D possibly matching TRBD1 (5 bases). This CDR3 has 14 amino acids. V was pared by 2 bases and J by 10 bases, with 15 bases between. The CDR3 sequence is CASSLIPVGVEQFF. For the CDR3, the DNA is TGTGCCAGCAGTTTAATCCCGGTAGGGGTGGAGCAGTTCTTC.

The table lists this clonotype with a few counts. CDR3 coding DNA: TGTGCCAGCAGTTTATACGGGGGCCCTAATCAGCCCCAGCATTTT. Protein sequence: CASSLYGGPNQPQHF. The chain has TRBV12-3 or TRBV12-4 and TRBJ1-5, with a possible D match to TRBD1 (6 bases). The germline V and J ends were trimmed by 2 bases and 4 bases, with 12 bases remaining between them. The CDR3 has 15 amino acids.

The chain carries TRBV29-1 and TRBJ1-1; D unresolved. Germline-derived CDR1 and CDR2 are SQVTM and ANQGSEA. V dropped 4 bases and J dropped 5 bases, with 8 bases sitting between them. The CDR3 totals 11 residues. CDR3 DNA: TGCAGCGTTGGGTCGGGAACTGAAGCTTTCTTT. Protein: CSVGSGTEAFF.

A word on this clonotype: A junction end diverges from the germline sequence, so it may reflect a read error. V and J are TRBV4-2 and TRBJ1-1; 10 nucleotides match TRBD1. Per the germline V gene, CDR1 is LGHNA and CDR2 is YNFKEQ. The CDR3 is made up of 18 amino acids. CDR3 nucleotides: TGTGCCAGCTACAAAATGGGGGGGACGGGACAGGGGTCGGGTGAAGTTTTCTTT. Encoded protein: CASYKMGGTGQGSGEVFF.

This chain uses TRBV12-3 or TRBV12-4 with TRBJ2-2; no reliable D call. Trimming cost V 7 bases and J 6 bases, with 9 bases left between them. The CDR3 is 12 amino acids. The CDR3 nucleotides read TGTGCCAGCATAGTCAGTTCCGGGGAGCTGTTTTTT. This translates into CASIVSSGELFF.

The chain couples TRBV20-1 to TRBJ1-4; D gene uncertain. Looked up from germline, CDR1 is DFQATT and CDR2 is SNEGSKA (reference sequence). The CDR3 is 15 residues long. V shed 5 bases and J shed 0 bases, with 13 bases lying between them. The CDR3 loop is CSASRTLATNEKLFF. As DNA, the CDR3 is TGCAGTGCTTCGCGGACTCTTGCAACTAATGAAAAACTGTTTTTT.

The rearrangement joins TRBV5-1 to TRBJ2-7, with 7 bases identical to TRBD1. The CDR3 is made up of 14 amino acids. Germline lookup yields CDR1 SGHRS and CDR2 YFSETQ. V trimming: 3 bases; J trimming: 6 bases; junction bases outside the gene matches: 9. CDR3 nucleotide sequence: TGCGCCAGCAGCTCCCAGACAGGGCAGAGCGAGCAGTACTTC. Translating gives CASSSQTGQSEQYF.

CDR3 sequence (DNA): TGTGCCAGCAGAGCAGGGGTTTGGAGCTCTGGAAACACCATATATTTT. Its translation: CASRAGVWSSGNTIYF. The chain employs TRBV27 and TRBJ1-3; possible D gene TRBD1, 6 bases. V was shortened by 6 bases and J by 0 bases, with 15 bases between the two germline ends. CDR3 length equals 16 residues. Germline CDR1 MNHEY, CDR2 SMNVEV (reference sequence).